These 10 T cell receptor beta chains share one sample of origin, sequenced in a study of blood T cell repertoires in COVID-19. The repertoire was sequenced with immunoSEQ multiplex PCR; TCRdb's copy has only in-frame clones and lacks some. The sample has almost 250,000 clones, roughly 90% seen once. The source material was PBMCs or T cells enriched from blood (not recorded which). Every receptor here comes from a woman in her twenties or thirties who had recovered from COVID-19.

The chain links TRBV30 to TRBJ1-5; possible D gene TRBD1, 5 bases. Germline V gives CDR1 GTSNPN, CDR2 SVGIG (reference sequence). The CDR3 is 12 amino acids. V was cut by 1 base and J by 6 bases, with 7 bases left in between. The CDR3 DNA reads as TGTGCCTGGAGTGATAGGGGTCAGCCCCAGCATTTT. Residues: CAWSDRGQPQHF.

The rearrangement uses TRBV7-2 and TRBJ1-5, with D possibly TRBD1 on 6 matching bases. The CDR3 contains 14 residues. Germline V gene data show CDR1 as SGHTA and CDR2 as FQGNSA. V dropped 4 bases and J dropped 8 bases, with 15 bases sitting between them. The CDR3 here is CASSSTTGLKPQHF. The CDR3 region has the DNA TGTGCCAGCAGCTCGACGACAGGCCTGAAGCCCCAGCATTTT.

The sample holds a few counts of this clone. The rearrangement uses TRBV7-2 and TRBJ1-4; D is perhaps TRBD1 (5 bases). V lost 10 bases, J lost 7 bases, and 19 bases lay in between. The CDR3 is 14 residues long. Germline V gives CDR1 SGHTA, CDR2 FQGNSA. CDR3 sequence: CATRGGREFEKLFF. The CDR3 DNA sequence: TGTGCCACTCGCGGGGGACGGGAATTTGAAAAACTGTTTTTT. Using reference TRBV7-2 and TRBJ1-4 for the parts outside the CDR3, the full variable domain is GAGVSQSPSNKVTEKGKDVELRCDPISGHTALYWYRQSLGQGLEFLIYFQGNSAPDKSGLPSDRFSAERTGGSVSTLTIQRTQQEDSAVYLCATRGGREFEKLFFGSGTQLSVL.

CDR3: CASSPLTSEEQYF. The DNA of the CDR3 is TGTGCCAGCAGTCCGCTGACTTCGGAGGAGCAGTACTTC. The chain combines TRBV28 with TRBJ2-7, with D hard to call. With 5 bases removed from V and 7 bases from J, the gap between germline ends came to 15 bases. Germline loops: CDR1 MDHEN, CDR2 SYDVKM. The length of the CDR3 is 13 residues.

Here the CDR3 reads CASRFQGAPEAFF. In nucleotides, the CDR3 is TGCGCCAGCAGGTTCCAGGGGGCTCCTGAAGCTTTCTTT. The J gene is TRBJ1-1, the V gene TRBV5-1; 8 bases are a match to TRBD1. This CDR3 has 13 amino acids. Germline CDR1 reads SGHRS; CDR2 reads YFSETQ. V dropped 5 bases and J dropped 6; count of bases not matched to a gene: 6.

The chain uses TRBV11-3 and TRBJ2-5; D is undetermined. Trimming stripped 1 base from V and 3 bases from J, with 9 bases between. Germline values: CDR1 SGHNT, CDR2 YENEEA. The CDR3 spans 14 residues. In DNA, the CDR3 is TGTGCCAGCAGCTTAGGTTCTCGAGAAGAGACCCAGTACTTC. Translated, it gives CASSLGSREETQYF.

The chain carries TRBV6-2 or TRBV6-3 and TRBJ2-3, with 10 nucleotides matching TRBD2. V lost 4 bases to trimming and J lost 5 bases; unmatched junction nucleotides: 12. The germline CDR1 and CDR2 sequences are MNHEY and SVGEGT. The CDR3 runs 17 residues. In DNA form, the CDR3 reads TGTGCCAGCAGTTCCCAACGGACTAGCGGACCCGGAGATACGCAGTATTTT. The encoded protein is CASSSQRTSGPGDTQYF.

The rearrangement uses TRBV28 and TRBJ1-2, with TRBD1 matching 7 bases. Germline lookup yields CDR1 MDHEN and CDR2 SYDVKM. Unmatched junction bases numbered 10, after V lost 8 bases and J lost 1 base. The CDR3 length is 15 residues. The CDR3: CASGNPGTVNYGYTF. The CDR3 DNA reads TGTGCCAGCGGAAATCCCGGGACAGTTAACTATGGCTACACCTTC.

CDR3: CASRGTAYNEQFF. The CDR3 DNA sequence: TGTGCCAGCAGGGGGACTGCATACAATGAGCAGTTCTTC. The gene calls are TRBV6-5 and TRBJ2-1; D may be TRBD2 (6 bases). This CDR3 has 13 amino acids. From germline, CDR1 is MNHEY and CDR2 SVGAGI. Between the trimmed V and J ends, which lost 6 bases and 4 bases, there was a span of 10 bases.

The chain recombines TRBV10-1 with TRBJ2-7; 10 bases map to TRBD2. The V and J ends lost 10 bases and 3 bases, in that order; junction bases with no gene match: 18. The CDR3 is 17 amino acids. CDR1 and CDR2 (germline): WNHNN, SYGVQD (reference sequence). The CDR3 loop reads CATKYLAGVPLYYEQYF. The CDR3 coding sequence is TGCGCCACCAAATATCTAGCGGGAGTACCCCTCTACTACGAGCAGTACTTC.